This entry features one T cell receptor (beta chain) sequence. Its antigen is currently unknown. Trimming shortened V by 0 bases and J by 10 bases, and 9 bases separated the two germline ends. This CDR3 spans 12 amino acids. CDR1 ENHRY and CDR2 SYGVKD come from the germline V gene. This entry belongs to a study of T cell responses to AZD1222 COVID-19 vaccine. General study findings and limits: Nearly half of spike-specific TCRs reportedly target unmutated variant regions.

Some clones are missing from TCRdb's copy, which holds only in-frame ones; the method was immunoSEQ multiplex PCR. The repertoire consists of some 120,000 clones, with around 94% occurring once and the leading ten covering about 2.7%. This TCR was sampled from an adult in good health. The genes are TRBV10-3 and TRBJ2-5; no firm D call. Sequences were derived from peripheral blood, sampled on day 0 of AZD1222 vaccination. Written as DNA, the CDR3 is TGTGCCATCAGTGAGTCATACGGCGGCCAGTACTTC. Translating gives CAISESYGGQYF.